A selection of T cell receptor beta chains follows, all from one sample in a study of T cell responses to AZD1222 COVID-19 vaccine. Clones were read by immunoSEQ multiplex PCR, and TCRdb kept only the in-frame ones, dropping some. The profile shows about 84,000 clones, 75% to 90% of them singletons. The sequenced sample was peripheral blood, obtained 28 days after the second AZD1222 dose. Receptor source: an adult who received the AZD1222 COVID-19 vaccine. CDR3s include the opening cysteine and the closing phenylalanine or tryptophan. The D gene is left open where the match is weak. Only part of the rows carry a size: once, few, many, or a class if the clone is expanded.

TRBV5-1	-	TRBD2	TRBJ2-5	TGCGCCAGCAGCCCCGGGACTAGCGCCGAGACCCAGTACTTC	CASSPGTSAETQYF
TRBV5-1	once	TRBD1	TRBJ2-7	TGCGCCAGCAGCTTGGACAGGGGGGCCTACGAGCAGTACTTC	CASSLDRGAYEQYF
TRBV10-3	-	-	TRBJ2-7	TGTGCCATCAGCCCCTCAGGGACACTGAGCGAGCAGTACTTC	CAISPSGTLSEQYF
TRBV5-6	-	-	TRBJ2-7	TGTGCCAGCAGCTTAACGCGGTTAAGCGGGCAGTACTTC	CASSLTRLSGQYF
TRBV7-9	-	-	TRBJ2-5	TGTGCCAGCAGCAAGGACCGACAGACCCAGTACTTC	CASSKDRQTQYF
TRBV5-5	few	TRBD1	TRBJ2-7	TGTGCCAGCAGCTTTACAGGGGAAGAGCAGTACTTC	CASSFTGEEQYF
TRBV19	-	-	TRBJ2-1	TGTGCCAGTAGTATAGGCCAGGGCAATGAGCAGTTCTTC	CASSIGQGNEQFF
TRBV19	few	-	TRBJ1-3	TGTGCCAGTCTCCCACGGGGACCAAGAGATGGAAACACCATATATTTT	CASLPRGPRDGNTIYF
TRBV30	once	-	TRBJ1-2	TGTGCCTGGAGTCTACAGGGAAACTATGGCTACACCTTC	CAWSLQGNYGYTF
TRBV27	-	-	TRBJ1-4	TGTGCCAGCAGTTTTGCAGGGGCTAATGAAAAACTGTTTTTT	CASSFAGANEKLFF
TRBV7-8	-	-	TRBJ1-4	TGTGCCAGCAGCCCCTTCCGGGCCCTTGGTGAAAAACTGTTTTTT	CASSPFRALGEKLFF
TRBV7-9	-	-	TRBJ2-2	TGTGCCAGCAGCTTGAGGGCCTACACCGGGGAGCTGTTTTTT	CASSLRAYTGELFF
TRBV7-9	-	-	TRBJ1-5	TGTGCCAGCAGCTTAGGTACCCAGCCCCAGCATTTT	CASSLGTQPQHF
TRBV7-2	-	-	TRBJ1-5	TGTGCCAGCAGTTTAGGAGGTGGGTATCAGCCCCAGCATTTT	CASSLGGGYQPQHF
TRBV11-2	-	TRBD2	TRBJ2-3	TGTGCCAGCAGTTCCGGGGGGGCGCAGTATTTT	CASSSGGAQYF
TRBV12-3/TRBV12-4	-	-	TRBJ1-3	TGTGCCAGCAGAGAAGACACTTCTAACACCATATATTTT	CASREDTSNTIYF
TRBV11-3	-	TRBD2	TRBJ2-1	TGTGCCAGCAGCTTAGAATTTTGGCATAGCGGGGGGGAAAATGAGCAGTTCTTC	CASSLEFWHSGGENEQFF
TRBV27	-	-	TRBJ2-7	TGTGCCAGCAGTCAGACACCTTATTACGAGCAGTACTTC	CASSQTPYYEQYF
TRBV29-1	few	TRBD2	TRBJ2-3	TGCAGCGTTGAAAAAAGATCTAGCGGAACGGAAGATACGCAGTATTTT	CSVEKRSSGTEDTQYF
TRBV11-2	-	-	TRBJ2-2	TGTGCCAGCAGCTTATCCGATTCCGTGATCCCCGGGGAGCTGTTTTTT	CASSLSDSVIPGELFF
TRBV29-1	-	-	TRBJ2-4	TGCAGCGTTCTAAAGTCTAGGCTATGGTCAGAAAACATTCAGTACTTC	CSVLKSRLWSENIQYF
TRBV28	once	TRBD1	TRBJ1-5	TGTGCCAGCAGTTCGACCGGGACAGGGTTGAATCAGCCCCAGCATTTT	CASSSTGTGLNQPQHF
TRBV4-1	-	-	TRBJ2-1	TGCGCCAGCAGCCAAGAGGGCGGGGATGAGCAGTTCTTC	CASSQEGGDEQFF
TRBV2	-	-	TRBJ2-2	TGTGCCAGCAGCGCTTTAGGGGGGGCCCCCGGGGAGCTGTTTTTT	CASSALGGAPGELFF
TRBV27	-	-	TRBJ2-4	TGTGCCAGCAGTTCCGGGGTAGCCAAAAACATTCAGTACTTC	CASSSGVAKNIQYF
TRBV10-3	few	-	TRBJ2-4	TGTGCCATCAGTGAGTCGAGACGGGATGGGGAAAACATTCAGTACTTC	CAISESRRDGENIQYF
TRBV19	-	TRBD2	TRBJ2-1	TGTGCCAGTACCCGGACTAGCGGGGGGGCATCAGTATCCAATGAGCAGTTCTTC	CASTRTSGGASVSNEQFF
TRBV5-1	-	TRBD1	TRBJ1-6	TGCGCCAGCAGCTTGGGACAGGGGTTAAATTCACCCCTCCACTTT	CASSLGQGLNSPLHF
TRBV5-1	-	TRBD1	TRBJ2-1	TGCGCCAGCAGCTTGGATGGGACAGGGGGCTACAATGAGCAGTTCTTC	CASSLDGTGGYNEQFF
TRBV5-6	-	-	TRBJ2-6	TGTGCCAGCAGCTTGTGGGACCGCTACTCTGGGGCCAACGTCCTGACTTTC	CASSLWDRYSGANVLTF